Shown below are 29 T cell receptor beta chains from a single sample sequenced in a study of shared T cell receptors in the human thymus. Profiling relied on immunoSEQ multiplex PCR, and the TCRdb table lists in-frame clones only, not all of them. Of 640,000 or so clones detected, 87% appear once; the ten largest clones hold roughly 0.0086%. The same data also went into a second study, on human thymus T cells.

The sequenced material came from thymocytes. Source of these receptors: a boy in the first two years of life with a congenital heart defect.

The J gene is TRBJ2-1, the V gene TRBV28, with 12 nucleotides matching TRBD2. With V trimmed by 3 bases and J by 7 bases, 4 bases remained unmatched. CDR3 size: 15 residues. Germline V CDR1 and CDR2: MDHEN, SYDVKM. The chain's CDR3 is CASSFRLAGDNEQFF. CDR3 nucleotide sequence: TGTGCCAGCAGTTTCCGACTAGCGGGGGATAATGAGCAGTTCTTC.

The rearrangement joins TRBV6-1 to TRBJ1-2; 8 bases line up with TRBD1. The length of the CDR3 is 14 residues. Germline V lookup: CDR1 MNHNS, CDR2 SASEGT. The V gene end was trimmed by 3 bases and the J gene end by 8 bases; junction bases not matched to a gene: 8. The CDR3 bases are TGTGCCAGCAGTGACCACAGGGGGTTCGGCGGCTACACCTTC. Its protein is CASSDHRGFGGYTF.

The V and J genes are TRBV4-3 and TRBJ2-1, with D unclear. Germline V gene lookup returns CDR1 LGHNA and CDR2 YSLEER. V lost 1 base to trimming and J lost 3 bases, with 10 bases between them. CDR3 size: 15 residues. Here the CDR3 reads CASSQGYGSYNEQFF. CDR3 DNA sequence: TGCGCCAGCAGCCAAGGGTATGGTAGCTACAATGAGCAGTTCTTC.

The chain carries TRBV7-2 and TRBJ2-2, with 11 bases that match TRBD1. The CDR3 is 15 amino acids. V gave up 7 bases and J gave up 5 bases; unmatched junction bases: 6. Per the germline V gene, CDR1 is SGHTA and CDR2 is FQGNSA. The CDR3 DNA is TGTGCCAGCACCCACGGACAGGGGGCGACCGGGGAGCTGTTTTTT. It encodes CASTHGQGATGELFF.

The chain is built from TRBV5-1 and TRBJ1-4; D not resolved. Trimming cost V 3 bases and J 8 bases, with 8 bases left between them. The germline gives CDR1 SGHRS, CDR2 YFSETQ. This CDR3 contains 12 residues. The CDR3: CASSSGPEKLFF. CDR3 sequence (DNA): TGCGCCAGCAGCTCTGGCCCCGAAAAACTGTTTTTT.

This chain links TRBV5-5 with TRBJ2-1; D may be TRBD2 (6 bases). The CDR3 loop spans 15 amino acids. Germline V CDR1 and CDR2: SGHKS, YYEKEE (reference sequence). V was cut by 4 bases and J by 0 bases, with 11 bases left in between. The CDR3 sequence is CASSPERVSYNEQFF. CDR3 DNA: TGTGCCAGCAGCCCTGAGCGGGTCTCCTACAATGAGCAGTTCTTC.

This clone was recorded only once. The V call is TRBV4-3, the J call TRBJ1-4, with a tentative D call TRBD1 (5 bases). Germline CDR1 reads LGHNA; CDR2 reads YSLEER. CDR3 length: 17 amino acids. V was pared by 2 bases and J by 2 bases, with 15 bases between. The CDR3, as DNA: TGCGCCAGCAGCCAACCTCCATGGGGGGACACTAATGAAAAACTGTTTTTT. It yields the protein CASSQPPWGDTNEKLFF.

The chain employs TRBV28 and TRBJ1-5; tentatively, D is TRBD1 (5 bases). Trimming took 6 bases from V and 0 from J, leaving 12 bases between them. CDR3 length: 15 amino acids. In germline, CDR1 is MDHEN, CDR2 SYDVKM. The CDR3 DNA follows: TGTGCCAGCAGACCCCCCGACAGTAGCAATCAGCCCCAGCATTTT. Translated: CASRPPDSSNQPQHF.

V is TRBV5-1 and J is TRBJ1-5, with 7 bases that match TRBD1. The junction had 4 bases not matched to a gene; V was cut back by 2 bases and J by 5 bases. Germline loops: CDR1 SGHRS, CDR2 YFSETQ. The CDR3 length is 14 residues. The CDR3 loop reads CASSLDTGDQPQHF. The CDR3, as DNA: TGCGCCAGCAGCTTAGATACAGGGGATCAGCCCCAGCATTTT.

The chain uses TRBV18 and TRBJ1-6, with TRBD1 matching 8 bases. Germline V gives CDR1 KGHSH, CDR2 LQKENI. The CDR3 spans 16 residues. Unmatched junction bases numbered 7, after V lost 3 bases and J lost 6 bases. CDR3 region: CASSPLNGQGNSPLHF. Written as DNA, the CDR3 is TGTGCCAGCTCACCCCTTAATGGACAGGGTAATTCACCCCTCCACTTT. The whole variable domain, remainder taken from reference TRBV18 and TRBJ1-6, is NAGVMQNPRHLVRRRGQEARLRCSPMKGHSHVYWYRQLPEEGLKFMVYLQKENIIDESGMPKERFSAEFPKEGPSILRIQQVVRGDSAAYFCASSPLNGQGNSPLHFGNGTRLTVT.

J is TRBJ2-3 and V is TRBV5-1; maybe TRBD2 (5 bases). Between the trimmed V and J ends, which lost 5 bases and 4 bases, there was a span of 14 bases. Looked up from germline, CDR1 is SGHRS and CDR2 is YFSETQ. The CDR3 totals 14 residues. CDR3 amino acids: CASRRARGSDTQYF. The CDR3 DNA reads TGCGCCAGCAGGAGGGCTAGAGGGTCAGATACGCAGTATTTT. The full variable domain, rest sourced from reference TRBV5-1 and TRBJ2-3, is KAGVTQTPRYLIKTRGQQVTLSCSPISGHRSVSWYQQTPGQGLQFLFEYFSETQRNKGNFPGRFSGRQFSNSRSEMNVSTLELGDSALYLCASRRARGSDTQYFGPGTRLTVL.

The chain is built from TRBV18 and TRBJ2-5, with D possibly TRBD1 on 7 matching bases. The CDR3 is made up of 17 amino acids. From germline, CDR1 is KGHSH and CDR2 LQKENI. V lost 3 bases and J lost 3, with 20 bases in between. The CDR3 sequence: CASSPVDRDSPKETQYF. CDR3 nucleotides: TGTGCCAGCTCACCGGTAGACAGGGACTCTCCAAAAGAGACCCAGTACTTC.

This clone showed up just once. V gene TRBV27 combines with J gene TRBJ2-5; 7 bases are shared with TRBD1. The CDR3 extends over 20 amino acids. V was clipped by 0 bases and J by 0 bases; unmatched bases: 16. Germline V gene lookup returns CDR1 MNHEY and CDR2 SMNVEV (reference sequence). The CDR3 DNA reads TGTGCCAGCAGTTTATCGTCAGGGGGTGAGGGACGCCACTACCAAGAGACCCAGTACTTC. It encodes CASSLSSGGEGRHYQETQYF.

The rearrangement links TRBV19 to TRBJ1-3; D might be TRBD1 (6 bases). Per germline, CDR1 LNHDA and CDR2 SQIVND (reference sequence). There are 19 residues in the CDR3. V dropped 3 bases and J dropped 1 base, with 22 bases sitting between them. The CDR3 sequence is CASSIDYLGQGSSGNTIYF. DNA for the CDR3: TGTGCCAGTAGTATCGATTACCTTGGGCAGGGGAGTTCTGGAAACACCATATATTTT.

The DNA for the CDR3 is TGCAGCACCCGACTAGCGGGAGCCTACGAGCAGTACTTC. Its protein is CSTRLAGAYEQYF. The V and J genes are TRBV29-1 and TRBJ2-7; 12 bases are shared with TRBD2. CDR3 length: 13 amino acids. CDR1 and CDR2 from the germline V gene are SQVTM and ANQGSEA. Unmatched junction bases numbered 4, after V lost 8 bases and J lost 2 bases.

The J gene is TRBJ2-7, the V gene TRBV30; a possible D gene is TRBD2 (5 bases). The V end was cut by 3 bases, the J end by 5 bases, with 14 bases between. CDR1 and CDR2 (germline): GTSNPN, SVGIG (reference sequence). The CDR3 has 13 residues. CDR3 sequence: CAWRAPWEHEQYF. For the CDR3, the DNA is TGTGCCTGGAGAGCCCCCTGGGAGCACGAGCAGTACTTC.

The chain links TRBV7-9 to TRBJ2-3; the D is unclear. Germline V gives CDR1 SEHNR, CDR2 FQNEAQ (reference sequence). V was shortened by 3 bases and J by 0 bases, with 10 bases between the two germline ends. The CDR3 consists of 15 residues. CDR3 sequence: CASSLGALSTDTQYF. The CDR3 bases are TGTGCCAGCAGCTTGGGCGCCCTTAGCACAGATACGCAGTATTTT. Full variable domain (missing parts from reference TRBV7-9 and TRBJ2-3): DTGVSQNPRHKITKRGQNVTFRCDPISEHNRLYWYRQTLGQGPEFLTYFQNEAQLEKSRLLSDRFSAERPKGSFSTLEIQRTEQGDSAMYLCASSLGALSTDTQYFGPGTRLTVL.

Note on this clone: Distinct nucleotide sequences in the sample also encode this CDR3. J is TRBJ1-2 and V is TRBV28, with TRBD1 matching over 8 bases. Germline V lookup: CDR1 MDHEN, CDR2 SYDVKM. This CDR3 spans 14 amino acids. V shed 5 bases and J 5 bases; nucleotides not matched to a gene: 7. CDR3 DNA: TGTGCCAGCAGTCTGAGGACAGGGTCTTATGGCTACACCTTC. This sequence encodes CASSLRTGSYGYTF.

The chain is built from TRBV9 and TRBJ2-2; 9 nucleotides agree with TRBD2. The germline V gene has CDR1 SGDLS and CDR2 YYNGEE. Unmatched junction bases numbered 4, after V lost 4 bases and J lost 0 bases. The CDR3 length is 16 residues. The CDR3 sequence: CASSPRLAANTGELFF. The CDR3 bases are TGTGCCAGCAGCCCTCGACTAGCGGCGAACACCGGGGAGCTGTTTTTT. Filled out from reference TRBV9 and TRBJ2-2, the complete variable domain reads DSGVTQTPKHLITATGQRVTLRCSPRSGDLSVYWYQQSLDQGLQFLIQYYNGEERAKGNILERFSAQQFPDLHSELNLSSLELGDSALYFCASSPRLAANTGELFFGEGSRLTVL.

This chain uses TRBV10-3 with TRBJ2-7; 13 nucleotides agree with TRBD2. J gave up 3 bases and V 6 bases, and 17 bases lay outside the gene matches. This CDR3 is 19 amino acids long. In germline, CDR1 is ENHRY, CDR2 SYGVKD. CDR3 nucleotide sequence: TGTGCCATCAGGATCAAGCGGGGACTAGCGGGGAACGCTGGCTACGAGCAGTACTTC. This encodes CAIRIKRGLAGNAGYEQYF.

V is TRBV9 and J is TRBJ2-1, with TRBD1 matching 9 bases. Germline V gene lookup returns CDR1 SGDLS and CDR2 YYNGEE. J was trimmed by 4 bases and V by 4 bases; bases with no gene match: 12. CDR3 length: 17 amino acids. DNA of the CDR3: TGTGCCAGCAGCACCCCCCCCGGGGACAGGGCATACAATGAGCAGTTCTTC. Its translation is CASSTPPGDRAYNEQFF.

The chain recombines TRBV28 with TRBJ1-2; TRBD1 agrees at 10 bases. CDR1 and CDR2 from the germline V gene are MDHEN and SYDVKM. This CDR3 has 14 amino acids. Unmatched junction bases numbered 3, after V lost 3 bases and J lost 5 bases. The DNA for the CDR3 is TGTGCCAGCAGTTTGACAGGGGGCGCGTATGGCTACACCTTC. The encoded protein is CASSLTGGAYGYTF.

The chain is built from TRBV7-8 and TRBJ1-3, with D perhaps matching TRBD1 (5 bases). Germline V gene data show CDR1 as SGHVS and CDR2 as FQNEAQ. The CDR3 extends over 18 amino acids. The V and J ends lost 0 bases and 0 bases respectively, with 15 bases between them. The chain's CDR3 is CASSLALLRESSGNTIYF. For the CDR3, the DNA is TGTGCCAGCAGCTTAGCCCTCCTCAGGGAAAGCTCTGGAAACACCATATATTTT.

The genes are TRBV6-6 and TRBJ2-7; TRBD2 matches at 9 bases. Germline V gives CDR1 MNHNY, CDR2 SVGAGI (reference sequence). With 8 bases clipped from V and 6 bases from J, the junction kept 14 bases outside the gene matches. The CDR3 sequence is 15 residues long. The CDR3 spells CASARGSGRSSEQYF. CDR3 DNA sequence: TGTGCCAGCGCGCGTGGGAGCGGGAGGTCCAGCGAGCAGTACTTC.

The chain links TRBV2 to TRBJ1-4; tentatively, D is TRBD1 (5 bases). Germline-derived CDR1 and CDR2 are SNHLY and FYNNEI. The CDR3 covers 14 residues. Trimming stripped 6 bases from V and 5 bases from J, with 13 bases between. CDR3 nucleotides: TGTGCCAGCAGGGGGGAGGGATTCAATGAAAAACTGTTTTTT. It translates to CASRGEGFNEKLFF.

The genes are TRBV30 and TRBJ1-1; 7 nucleotides match TRBD1. The CDR3 consists of 17 residues. CDR1 is GTSNPN and CDR2 is SVGIG in the germline V gene (reference sequence). Unmatched junction bases numbered 12, after V lost 1 base and J lost 1 base. CDR3 sequence: CAWSAGRQGEKNTEAFF. The CDR3 DNA reads TGTGCCTGGAGTGCTGGACGACAGGGCGAGAAGAACACTGAAGCTTTCTTT.

The genes are TRBV28 and TRBJ2-2; 8 bases fit TRBD2. The CDR3 runs to 15 residues. The V segment lost 3 bases and the J segment 6 bases; nucleotides outside the gene matches: 6. Germline CDR1 MDHEN, CDR2 SYDVKM. The CDR3 sequence: CASSFGLAGPGELFF. The CDR3 nucleotides are TGTGCCAGCAGTTTTGGGCTAGCGGGCCCCGGGGAGCTGTTTTTT.

This clone was counted a single time. V gene TRBV7-3 combines with J gene TRBJ1-2, with a tentative D call TRBD1 (6 bases). Germline V gene data show CDR1 as SGHTA and CDR2 as FQGTGA. V lost 5 bases, J lost 6 bases, and 25 bases lay in between. CDR3 length: 17 amino acids. The CDR3 DNA sequence: TGTGCCAGCAGCGCACACAGGGCCCCCGCAGGAAGTGATGGCTACACCTTC. Amino acids: CASSAHRAPAGSDGYTF.

This clone was detected only once. At the DNA level, this CDR3 is encoded by other sequences in the same sample as well. The chain couples TRBV27 to TRBJ1-2, with D maybe TRBD1 (5 bases). The V gene lost 6 bases and the J gene lost 3 bases, with 5 bases spanning the gap. CDR3 length equals 11 residues. The germline gives CDR1 MNHEY, CDR2 SMNVEV (reference sequence). CDR3 DNA: TGTGCCAGCAGGACAGACTATGGCTACACCTTC. Amino acid sequence: CASRTDYGYTF.